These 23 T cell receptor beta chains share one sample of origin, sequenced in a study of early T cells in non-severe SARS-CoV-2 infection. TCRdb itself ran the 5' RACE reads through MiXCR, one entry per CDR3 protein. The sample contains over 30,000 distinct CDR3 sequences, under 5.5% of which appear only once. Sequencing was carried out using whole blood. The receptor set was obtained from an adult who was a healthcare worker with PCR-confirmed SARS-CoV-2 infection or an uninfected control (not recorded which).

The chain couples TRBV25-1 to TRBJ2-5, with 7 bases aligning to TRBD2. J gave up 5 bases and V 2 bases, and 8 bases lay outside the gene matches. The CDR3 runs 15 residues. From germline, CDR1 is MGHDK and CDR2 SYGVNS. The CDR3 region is CASSEMGRARETQYF. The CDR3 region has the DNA TGTGCCAGCAGTGAAATGGGGAGGGCTCGGGAGACCCAGTACTTC.

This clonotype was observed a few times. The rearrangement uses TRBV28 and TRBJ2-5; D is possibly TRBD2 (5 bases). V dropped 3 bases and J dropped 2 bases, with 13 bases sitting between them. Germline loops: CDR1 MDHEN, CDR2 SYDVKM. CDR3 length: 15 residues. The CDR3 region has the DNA TGTGCCAGCAGTTTGATCGGGGTAACGCAAGAGACCCAGTACTTC. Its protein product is CASSLIGVTQETQYF.

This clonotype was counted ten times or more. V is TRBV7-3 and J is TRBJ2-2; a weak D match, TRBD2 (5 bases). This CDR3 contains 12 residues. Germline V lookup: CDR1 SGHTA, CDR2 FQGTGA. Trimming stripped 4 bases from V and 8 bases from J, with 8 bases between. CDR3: CASSYSGGELFF. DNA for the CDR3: TGTGCCAGCAGCTACAGCGGTGGGGAGCTGTTTTTT.

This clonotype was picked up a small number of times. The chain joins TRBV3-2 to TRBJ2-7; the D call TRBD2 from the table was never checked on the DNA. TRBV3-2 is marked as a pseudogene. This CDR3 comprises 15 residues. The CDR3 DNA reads TGTGCCAGCAGCCAGACTAGCTCAACCTCCTACGAGCAGTACTTC. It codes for CASSQTSSTSYEQYF.

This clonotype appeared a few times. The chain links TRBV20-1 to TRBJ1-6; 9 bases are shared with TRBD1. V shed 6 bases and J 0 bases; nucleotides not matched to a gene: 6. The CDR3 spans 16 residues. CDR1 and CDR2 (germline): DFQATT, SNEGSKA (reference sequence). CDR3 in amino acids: CSAGGQGSSYNSPLHF. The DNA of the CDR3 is TGCAGTGCCGGCGGACAGGGGAGCTCCTATAATTCACCCCTCCACTTT.

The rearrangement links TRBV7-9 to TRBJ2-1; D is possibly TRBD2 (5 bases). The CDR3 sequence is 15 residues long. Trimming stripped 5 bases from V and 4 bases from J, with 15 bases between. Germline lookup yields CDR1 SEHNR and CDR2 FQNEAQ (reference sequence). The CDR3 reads CASSPQPGLYNEQFF. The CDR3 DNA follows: TGTGCCAGCAGCCCCCAGCCCGGACTTTACAATGAGCAGTTCTTC.

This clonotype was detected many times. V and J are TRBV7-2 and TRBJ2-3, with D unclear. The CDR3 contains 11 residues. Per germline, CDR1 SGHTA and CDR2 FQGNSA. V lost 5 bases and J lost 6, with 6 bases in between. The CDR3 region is CASSKDDTQYF. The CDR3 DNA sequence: TGTGCCAGCAGCAAGGATGATACGCAGTATTTT. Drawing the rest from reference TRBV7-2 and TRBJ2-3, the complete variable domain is GAGVSQSPSNKVTEKGKDVELRCDPISGHTALYWYRQSLGQGLEFLIYFQGNSAPDKSGLPSDRFSAERTGGSVSTLTIQRTQQEDSAVYLCASSKDDTQYFGPGTRLTVL.

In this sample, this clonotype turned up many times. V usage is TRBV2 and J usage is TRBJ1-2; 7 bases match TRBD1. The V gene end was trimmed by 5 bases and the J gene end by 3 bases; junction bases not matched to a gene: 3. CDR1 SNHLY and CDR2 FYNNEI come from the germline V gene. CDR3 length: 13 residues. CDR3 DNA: TGTGCCAGCAGTTCGGGACAGTACTATGGCTACACCTTC. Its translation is CASSSGQYYGYTF.

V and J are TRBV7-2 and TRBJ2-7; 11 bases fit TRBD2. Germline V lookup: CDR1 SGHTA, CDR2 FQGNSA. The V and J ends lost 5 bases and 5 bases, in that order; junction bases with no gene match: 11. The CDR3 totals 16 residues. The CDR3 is CASSVTSGARVHEQYF. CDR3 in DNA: TGTGCCAGCAGCGTGACTAGCGGGGCGAGAGTGCACGAGCAGTACTTC.

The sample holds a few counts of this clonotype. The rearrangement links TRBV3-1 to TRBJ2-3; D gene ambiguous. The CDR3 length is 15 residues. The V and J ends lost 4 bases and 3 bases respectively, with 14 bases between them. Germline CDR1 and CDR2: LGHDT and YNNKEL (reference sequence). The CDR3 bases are TGTGCCAGCAGCCCCATCGGCCACTTAACAGATACGCAGTATTTT. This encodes CASSPIGHLTDTQYF.

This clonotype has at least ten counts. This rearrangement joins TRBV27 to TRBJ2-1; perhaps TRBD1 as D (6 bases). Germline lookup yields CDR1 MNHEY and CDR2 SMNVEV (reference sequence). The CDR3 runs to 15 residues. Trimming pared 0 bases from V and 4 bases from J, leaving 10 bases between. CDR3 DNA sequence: TGTGCCAGCAGTTTATCTTGGACAGCTTACAATGAGCAGTTCTTC. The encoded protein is CASSLSWTAYNEQFF.

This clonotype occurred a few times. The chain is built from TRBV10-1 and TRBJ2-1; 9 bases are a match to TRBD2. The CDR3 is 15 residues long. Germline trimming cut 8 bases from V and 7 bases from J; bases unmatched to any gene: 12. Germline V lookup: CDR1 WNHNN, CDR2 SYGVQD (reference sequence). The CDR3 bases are TGCGCCAGCCACCTAGGTAGCGGGGGAGTTAATGAGCAGTTCTTC. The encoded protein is CASHLGSGGVNEQFF.

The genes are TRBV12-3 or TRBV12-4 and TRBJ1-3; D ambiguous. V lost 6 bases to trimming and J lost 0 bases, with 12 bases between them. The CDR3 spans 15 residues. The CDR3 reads CASSRAPSSGNTIYF. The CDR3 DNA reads TGTGCCAGCAGCCGGGCCCCGAGCTCTGGAAACACCATATATTTT.

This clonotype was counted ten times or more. The CDR3 spells CASSGQYTDTQYF. The CDR3 region has the DNA TGTGCCAGCAGTGGACAGTACACAGATACGCAGTATTTT. This chain links TRBV2 with TRBJ2-3; possible D gene TRBD1, 5 bases. Germline loops: CDR1 SNHLY, CDR2 FYNNEI. Trimming cost V 4 bases and J 2 bases, with 7 bases left between them. This CDR3 region has 13 residues.

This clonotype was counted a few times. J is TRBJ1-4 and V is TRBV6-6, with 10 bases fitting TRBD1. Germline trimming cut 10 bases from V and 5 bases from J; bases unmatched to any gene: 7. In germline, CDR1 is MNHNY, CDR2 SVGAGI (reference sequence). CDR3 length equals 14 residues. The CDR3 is CATYPGQGNEKLFF. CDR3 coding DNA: TGTGCCACCTACCCGGGACAGGGGAATGAAAAACTGTTTTTT.

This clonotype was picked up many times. CDR3 amino acids: CSARDFEQVSNQPQHF. The CDR3 region has the DNA TGCAGTGCTAGAGATTTTGAACAGGTTAGCAATCAGCCCCAGCATTTT. J is TRBJ1-5 and V is TRBV20-1, with D possibly matching TRBD1 (5 bases). Trimming removed 0 bases from V and 0 bases from J, with 12 bases in between. From germline, CDR1 is DFQATT and CDR2 SNEGSKA (reference sequence). This CDR3 has 16 amino acids.

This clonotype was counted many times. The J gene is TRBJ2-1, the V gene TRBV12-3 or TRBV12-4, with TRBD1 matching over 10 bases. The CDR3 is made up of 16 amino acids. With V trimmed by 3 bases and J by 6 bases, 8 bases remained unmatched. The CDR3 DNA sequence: TGTGCCAGCAGTTTGAATAGACAGGGGGCTAGCAATGAGCAGTTCTTC. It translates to CASSLNRQGASNEQFF.

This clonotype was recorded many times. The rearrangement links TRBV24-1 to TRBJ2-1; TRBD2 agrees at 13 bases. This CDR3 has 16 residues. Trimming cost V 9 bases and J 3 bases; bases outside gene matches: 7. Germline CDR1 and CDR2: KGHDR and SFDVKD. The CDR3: CATRGTSGGDYNEQFF. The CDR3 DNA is TGTGCCACCCGGGGAACTAGCGGGGGGGACTACAATGAGCAGTTCTTC.

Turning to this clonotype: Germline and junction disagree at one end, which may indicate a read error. The chain's CDR3 is CANSLALGLNTEAFF. The DNA of the CDR3 is TGTGCCAACAGCTTAGCGCTCGGATTGAACACTGAAGCTTTCTTT. This chain joins TRBV7-2 and TRBJ1-1; D gene ambiguous. The CDR3 has 15 amino acids. Germline V gives CDR1 SGHTA, CDR2 FQGNSA.

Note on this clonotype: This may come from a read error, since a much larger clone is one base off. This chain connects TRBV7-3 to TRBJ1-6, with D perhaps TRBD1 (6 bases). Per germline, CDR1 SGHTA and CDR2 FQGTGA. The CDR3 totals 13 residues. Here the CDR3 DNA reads TGTGCCTGCAGCCCCGGACAGAATTCACCCCTCCACTTT. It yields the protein CACSPGQNSPLHF. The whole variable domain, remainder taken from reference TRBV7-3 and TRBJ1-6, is GAGVSQTPSNKVTEKGKYVELRCDPISGHTALYWYRQSLGQGPEFLIYFQGTGAADDSGLPNDRFFAVRPEGSVSTLKIQRTERGDSAVYLCACSPGQNSPLHFGNGTRLTVT.

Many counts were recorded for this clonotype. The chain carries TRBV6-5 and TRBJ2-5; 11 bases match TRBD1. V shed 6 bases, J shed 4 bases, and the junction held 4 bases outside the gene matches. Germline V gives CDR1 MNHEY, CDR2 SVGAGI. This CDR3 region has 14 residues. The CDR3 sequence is CASRGGQGAETQYF. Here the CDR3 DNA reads TGTGCCAGCAGGGGAGGACAGGGGGCAGAGACCCAGTACTTC.

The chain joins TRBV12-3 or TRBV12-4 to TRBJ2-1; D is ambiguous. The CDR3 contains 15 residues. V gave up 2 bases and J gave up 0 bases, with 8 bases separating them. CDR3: CASSLSGRSYNEQFF. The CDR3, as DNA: TGTGCCAGCAGTTTATCAGGACGCTCCTACAATGAGCAGTTCTTC.

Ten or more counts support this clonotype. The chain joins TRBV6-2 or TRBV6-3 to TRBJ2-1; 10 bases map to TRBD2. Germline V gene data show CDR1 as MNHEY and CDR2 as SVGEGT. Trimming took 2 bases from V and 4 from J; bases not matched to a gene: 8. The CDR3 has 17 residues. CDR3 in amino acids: CASSYPSRLAGYNEQFF. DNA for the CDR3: TGTGCCAGCAGTTACCCGTCCCGACTAGCGGGTTACAATGAGCAGTTCTTC.